The 8 T cell receptor beta chains below come from one sample, sequenced in a study of cytomegalovirus exposure and HLA in healthy donors. PCR amplification relied on 60 Vbeta primers (plus 13 Jbeta primers). Generated by immunoSEQ multiplex PCR, the TCRdb table keeps only in-frame clones and is missing some. The data contain about 150,000 clones, 66% of them singletons. Material for sequencing was PBMCs. The receptor source for this set is a woman aged 60-70 years in good health and CMV-seronegative.

This rearrangement joins TRBV18 to TRBJ1-5; TRBD1 matches 7 bases. Germline CDR1 is KGHSH and CDR2 is LQKENI. V lost 2 bases and J lost 5; bases outside the gene matches: 9. The CDR3 has 16 residues. The CDR3 loop reads CASSPELGQVDQPQHF. The CDR3 bases are TGTGCCAGCTCACCAGAGTTAGGACAGGTCGATCAGCCCCAGCATTTT.

V gene TRBV10-2 combines with J gene TRBJ2-7; 9 positions agree with TRBD2. This CDR3 contains 15 residues. V gave up 2 bases and J gave up 6 bases; unmatched junction bases: 8. The germline V gene encodes CDR1 WSHSY and CDR2 SAAADI. In nucleotides, the CDR3 is TGCGCCAGCAGTGAGGGCTGGCGGGAGGGCCGCGAGCAGTACTTC. Residues: CASSEGWREGREQYF.

The chain has TRBV15 and TRBJ2-7; 8 bases map to TRBD1. The V and J ends lost 5 bases and 2 bases, in that order; junction bases with no gene match: 2. Germline lookup yields CDR1 LNHNV and CDR2 YYDKDF (reference sequence). There are 13 residues in the CDR3. The CDR3 here is CATSEGQAYEQYF. The CDR3 nucleotides read TGTGCCACCAGCGAGGGACAGGCCTACGAGCAGTACTTC.

The rearrangement uses TRBV5-4 and TRBJ2-7; 9 bases agree with TRBD1. There are 14 residues in the CDR3. Germline values: CDR1 SGHNT, CDR2 YYREEE (reference sequence). V was pared by 4 bases and J by 4 bases, with 6 bases of the junction left unmatched. The CDR3 DNA sequence: TGTGCCAGCAGCCACCGACAGGGGGGTTACGAGCAGTACTTC. Translated, it gives CASSHRQGGYEQYF. The full variable domain, rest sourced from reference TRBV5-4 and TRBJ2-7, is ETGVTQSPTHLIKTRGQQVTLRCSSQSGHNTVSWYQQALGQGPQFIFQYYREEENGRGNFPPRFSGLQFPNYSSELNVNALELDDSALYLCASSHRQGGYEQYFGPGTRLTVT.

The chain has TRBV25-1 and TRBJ1-3; no firm D call. Germline CDR1 and CDR2: MGHDK and SYGVNS. The CDR3 loop spans 12 amino acids. Trimming left V 7 bases short and J 1 base short, with 5 bases between. In DNA form, the CDR3 reads TGTGCCAGCACCGGGTCTGGAAACACCATATATTTT. As protein: CASTGSGNTIYF. Complete variable domain (other parts from reference TRBV25-1 and TRBJ1-3): EADIYQTPRYLVIGTGKKITLECSQTMGHDKMYWYQQDPGMELHLIHYSYGVNSTEKGDLSSESTVSRIRTEHFPLTLESARPSHTSQYLCASTGSGNTIYFGEGSWLTVV.

The CDR3 loop reads CAISELGDYGGYTF. The CDR3, as DNA: TGTGCCATCAGTGAGTTGGGGGACTACGGTGGCTACACCTTC. The rearrangement joins TRBV10-3 to TRBJ1-2; TRBD1 might be the D (5 bases). V lost 1 base and J lost 7, with 13 bases in between. The V gene's germline CDR1 is ENHRY and CDR2 SYGVKD. This CDR3 comprises 14 residues.

The chain has TRBV7-2 and TRBJ2-1; D is unresolved. The CDR3 consists of 12 residues. With 1 base removed from V and 7 bases from J, the gap between germline ends came to 5 bases. Germline loops: CDR1 SGHTA, CDR2 FQGNSA. CDR3 protein: CASSLGRNEQFF. DNA for the CDR3: TGTGCCAGCAGCTTAGGGAGAAATGAGCAGTTCTTC.

This clone was found a few times. The chain carries TRBV5-1 and TRBJ1-4; the match to TRBD1 covers 9 bases. Germline CDR1 SGHRS, CDR2 YFSETQ. The CDR3 has 16 amino acids. The V segment lost 4 bases and the J segment 3 bases; nucleotides outside the gene matches: 7. The CDR3 region is CASSLGQGPPNEKLFF. DNA for the CDR3: TGCGCCAGCAGCCTGGGACAGGGACCTCCTAATGAAAAACTGTTTTTT. Variable domain in full (rest from reference TRBV5-1 and TRBJ1-4): KAGVTQTPRYLIKTRGQQVTLSCSPISGHRSVSWYQQTPGQGLQFLFEYFSETQRNKGNFPGRFSGRQFSNSRSEMNVSTLELGDSALYLCASSLGQGPPNEKLFFGSGTQLSVL.